This entry lists 9 T cell receptor beta chains sequenced from one sample in a study of response to subunit inactivated influenza vaccine. A single record per CDR3 protein comes from TCRdb applying MiXCR to the RT-PCR reads. Here the sample spans 600,000 to 850,000 distinct CDR3 sequences, around 15% being singletons. This specimen was PBMCs from blood, taken around 14 days before vaccination. These receptors all stem from a man aged 50 or older who received an inactivated influenza vaccine.

This sequence joins TRBV18 and TRBJ2-1; possible D gene TRBD2, 7 bases. V was clipped by 3 bases and J by 7 bases, with 16 bases between them. The CDR3 spans 15 residues. Looked up from germline, CDR1 is KGHSH and CDR2 is LQKENI. CDR3 coding DNA: TGTGCCAGCTCACCCCGGGGGCGGGGGCGGAATGAGCAGTTCTTC. Translating it yields CASSPRGRGRNEQFF.

In this sample, this clonotype turned up a few times. Here the CDR3 reads CASSKLRGNQETQYF. Here the CDR3 DNA reads TGTGCCAGCAGTAAGCTTCGGGGGAATCAAGAGACCCAGTACTTC. The rearrangement links TRBV6-2 or TRBV6-3 to TRBJ2-5; D possibly corresponds to TRBD2 (6 bases). V shed 5 bases and J shed 2 bases, with 15 bases lying between them. Germline CDR1 is MNHEY and CDR2 is SVGEGT. The CDR3 is 15 residues long.

V usage is TRBV4-2 and J usage is TRBJ1-1; 9 bases line up with TRBD1. Germline V gene sequence: CDR1 LGHNA, CDR2 YNFKEQ. The junction had 14 bases not matched to a gene; V was cut back by 0 bases and J by 3 bases. The CDR3 covers 19 residues. CDR3: CASSQDLGTGGHRDTEAFF. Here the CDR3 DNA reads TGTGCCAGCAGCCAAGATCTCGGCACAGGGGGCCACAGGGACACTGAAGCTTTCTTT.

V is TRBV12-3 or TRBV12-4 and J is TRBJ2-7; TRBD2 matches at 11 bases. CDR3 length: 19 residues. Germline trimming cut 3 bases from V and 5 bases from J; bases unmatched to any gene: 18. The CDR3 DNA follows: TGTGCCAGCAGTTTCACCAATCCGAGCCCGACTAGCGGGACCGACGAGCAGTACTTC. Protein: CASSFTNPSPTSGTDEQYF.

The chain joins TRBV7-9 to TRBJ2-1; TRBD2 agrees at 7 bases. This CDR3 has 15 amino acids. Per the germline V gene, CDR1 is SEHNR and CDR2 is FQNEAQ (reference sequence). V dropped 4 bases and J dropped 7; count of bases not matched to a gene: 10. The CDR3 is CASSSTRGKMNEQFF. CDR3 DNA sequence: TGTGCCAGCAGCTCTACGCGGGGGAAGATGAATGAGCAGTTCTTC.

V gene TRBV18 combines with J gene TRBJ1-1; D perhaps matches TRBD1 (6 bases). Germline CDR1 reads KGHSH; CDR2 reads LQKENI. The CDR3 loop spans 13 amino acids. The V gene lost 6 bases and the J gene lost 7 bases, with 15 bases spanning the gap. This CDR3 is CASSRQTTGEAFF. The CDR3 bases are TGTGCCAGCTCCCGACAGACGACAGGTGAAGCTTTCTTT.

This clonotype has a handful of counts. The genes are TRBV4-3 and TRBJ2-6, with 9 positions matching TRBD2. This CDR3 has 17 amino acids. CDR1 and CDR2 from the germline V gene are LGHNA and YSLEER. V trimming: 0 bases; J trimming: 1 base; junction bases outside the gene matches: 1. The CDR3 DNA reads as TGCGCCAGCAGCCAAGAACTAGCGGGTTCTGGGGCCAACGTCCTGACTTTC. Residues: CASSQELAGSGANVLTF.

This clonotype was seen a few times. This chain connects TRBV11-1 to TRBJ2-6; D is uncertain. Trimming took off 3 bases at V and 4 bases at J, with 22 bases between the two ends. CDR1 is SGHAT, CDR2 FQDESV, per germline (reference sequence). The CDR3 extends over 19 amino acids. CDR3 residues: CASSFPPPGGQDGANVLTF. CDR3 DNA: TGTGCCAGCAGCTTCCCCCCACCGGGCGGTCAGGACGGGGCCAACGTCCTGACTTTC.

This clonotype was seen many times. This chain joins TRBV4-2 and TRBJ2-3; D call uncertain. The germline V gene encodes CDR1 LGHNA and CDR2 YNFKEQ. Trimming removed 1 base from V and 0 bases from J, with 8 bases in between. CDR3 size: 15 residues. For the CDR3, the DNA is TGTGCCAGCAGCCAAGTTAGCACTAGCACAGATACGCAGTATTTT. It is translated as CASSQVSTSTDTQYF.